The entry below gives a single T cell receptor beta chain sequence along with its context. This clonotype was observed at least ten times. Its recognized antigen is unknown. Within one base of it there is no much larger clone, and no base qualities were kept. Interpreted using the paper, the time point label stands for: pre-sensitization, week 0. Reading the label with the study, this specimen's treatment or condition is: therapeutic diphenylcyclopropenone sensitization with weekly scalp DPC. At each patch-test visit, blood was drawn before the patch test was applied. To be eligible, patients had to be aged 18 to 70, diagnosed with alopecia and judged suitable for DPC therapy, while pregnant patients were excluded. Total RNA was isolated from unfractionated whole blood collected in Tempus Blood RNA tubes. These data come from a study of human T cells and chemical hapten exposure (TCRdb year 2021). Study-wide context: For sensitization, 2% DPC in acetone was applied to a 2 cm by 2 cm area of upper inner arm skin. Throughout the study period of around 25 weeks, patients also received therapeutic DPC doses to the scalp every week. Patch testing was done on the upper back using Finn chambers containing 0.01% DPC, and results were scored after 6 days according to International Contact Dermatitis Research Group standards. Alopecia areata with under or over 50% scalp involvement, alopecia totalis and alopecia universalis were represented in the patient cohort, which was mostly female. Libraries were pooled for sequencing, and per-sample TCR yields varied mainly because of small differences in library volumes within the pool. This study followed changes in the peripheral blood TCR repertoire in vivo during primary and secondary sensitization of alopecia patients to the hapten diphenylcyclopropenone (DPC). Blood samples were taken from patients before sensitization (week 0) and then at 2, 6 and about 24 weeks after DPC sensitization. Under 30 alopecia patients gave blood for TCR sequencing at one to four time points (pre-sensitization, 2, 6 and 24 weeks).

Broad study findings and their caveats: DPC sensitization did not change the number of TCRs with a frequency above 1 in 1000, and there was no evidence of changes in global repertoire structure. Repeated subsampling changed both the strength of the expansion versus patch-test correlation and the threshold at which the correlation became significant. A positive correlation was found between the number of PT1 expanded TCRs and patch test score, with significance reached at thresholds 8, 16 and 32 but not 4. Because every patient had alopecia, a presumed autoimmune disease, the patients' immune response might differ from that of healthy individuals. Compared with pre-sensitization or healthy control sets, expanded TCRs formed significantly more large CDR3 similarity clusters, which is consistent with antigen-driven responses.

The library was built by means of RACE. TCRdb shows the sequencer as NextSeq 500. During library preparation, unique molecular identifiers were attached to individual cDNA molecules so that TCRs could be counted in a quantitative, reproducible way. Each blood RNA sample was used to sequence both TCR alpha and TCR beta chains. The study's own analysis went as follows. The median number of TCRs per sample was 85,000 to 100,000, ranging from about 23,224 to 700,000. V, J and CDR3 annotation of the TCR reads was carried out using the Decombinator software suite. To make PS versus PT1 abundance plots, every sample was subsampled to the same number of TCRs (28,000). TCRs were defined as expanded if absent before sensitization and observed at least eight times at the 2-week time point. Using fastp at Q25 and MiXCR, TCRdb reprocessed the public reads and kept productive beta chains. Entries that share a CDR3 protein sequence are merged under the most common genes and DNA. For this entry, the V and J calls and clone size follow TCRdb and not the study's own pipeline. This sample comprises about 350,000 distinct CDR3 sequences, 4.5% to 7% of them detected only once. More than 8% of the sample goes to the ten largest clones.

The input for sequencing was whole blood, taken in connection with sensitization to the hapten diphenylcyclopropenone (DPC). This receptor was obtained from a woman between 18 and 29 years old with alopecia areata. Some clones in this sample may be carry-over from other donors' samples.

CDR3 loop: CASSSGLAGEYSYEQYF. Here is the DNA: TGCGCCAGCAGCTCCGGACTAGCGGGGGAATACTCCTACGAGCAGTACTTC. The chain is made from TRBV5-1 and TRBJ2-7, with 13 central nucleotides matching TRBD2. The cysteine opens and the phenylalanine closes a CDR3 of 17 amino acids. The retained sequence is limited to the CDR3, 51 bases, with the frame set at the first base. CDR1 is given as SGHRS and CDR2 as YFSETQ, both from the germline V gene. Clipping removes 3 bases from V and 0 bases from J, with 6 as the unmatched junction base count. This CDR3, with the reference TRBV5-1 and TRBJ2-7 proteins standing in past its ends, gives the full variable domain KAGVTQTPRYLIKTRGQQVTLSCSPISGHRSVSWYQQTPGQGLQFLFEYFSETQRNKGNFPGRFSGRQFSNSRSEMNVSTLELGDSALYLCASSSGLAGEYSYEQYFGPGTRLTVT.